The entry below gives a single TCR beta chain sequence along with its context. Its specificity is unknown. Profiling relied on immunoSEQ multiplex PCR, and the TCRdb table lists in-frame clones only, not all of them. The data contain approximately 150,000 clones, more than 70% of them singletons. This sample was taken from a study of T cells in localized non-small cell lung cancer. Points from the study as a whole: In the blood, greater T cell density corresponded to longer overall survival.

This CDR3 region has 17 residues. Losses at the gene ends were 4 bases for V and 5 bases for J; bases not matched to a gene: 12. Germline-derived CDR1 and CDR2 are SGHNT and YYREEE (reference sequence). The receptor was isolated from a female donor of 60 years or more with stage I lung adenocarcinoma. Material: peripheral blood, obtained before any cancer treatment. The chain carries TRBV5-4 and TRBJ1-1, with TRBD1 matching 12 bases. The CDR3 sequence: CASSRTGTGGSRTEAFF. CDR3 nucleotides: TGTGCCAGCAGCCGAACCGGGACAGGGGGCTCGAGGACTGAAGCTTTCTTT.